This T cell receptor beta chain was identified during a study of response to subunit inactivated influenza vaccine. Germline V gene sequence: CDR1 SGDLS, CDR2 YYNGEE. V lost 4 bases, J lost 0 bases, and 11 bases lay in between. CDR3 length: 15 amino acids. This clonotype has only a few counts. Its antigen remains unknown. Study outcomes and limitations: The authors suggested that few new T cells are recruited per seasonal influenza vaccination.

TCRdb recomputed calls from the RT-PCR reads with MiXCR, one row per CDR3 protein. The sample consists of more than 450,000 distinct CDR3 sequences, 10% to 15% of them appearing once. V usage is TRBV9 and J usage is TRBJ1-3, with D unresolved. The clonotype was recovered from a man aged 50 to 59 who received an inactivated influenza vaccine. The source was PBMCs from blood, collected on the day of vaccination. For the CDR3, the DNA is TGTGCCAGCAGCCGGACCGTAACCTCTGGAAACACCATATATTTT. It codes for CASSRTVTSGNTIYF.